One and the same sample provided the 27 T cell receptor beta chains below, sequenced in a study of cytotoxic CD8 clonotypes in ibrutinib-treated CLL. Produced via immunoSEQ multiplex PCR; TCRdb's table is partial and in-frame only. The data contain roughly 28,000 clones, about 82% of them seen just once; the ten biggest clones take up about 7.6%. The sequencing here drew on PBMCs, taken after 24 months of ibrutinib treatment. Every receptor here comes from a human donor with chronic lymphocytic leukemia.

This chain links TRBV9 with TRBJ2-3; D is ambiguous. CDR3 length: 16 amino acids. The germline CDR1 and CDR2 sequences are SGDLS and YYNGEE. Trimming stripped 1 base from V and 5 bases from J, with 17 bases between. CDR3 bases: TGTGCCAGCAGCGTAAAGGCAGGTAACCCGAGAGATACGCAGTATTTT. This codes for CASSVKAGNPRDTQYF.

This rearrangement joins TRBV5-5 to TRBJ1-4; TRBD1 matches at 9 bases. Germline trimming cut 1 base from V and 6 bases from J; bases unmatched to any gene: 4. The CDR3 runs to 15 residues. Germline CDR1 and CDR2: SGHKS and YYEKEE (reference sequence). CDR3: CASSLTDRGYEKLFF. CDR3 in DNA: TGTGCCAGCAGCTTGACGGACAGGGGATATGAAAAACTGTTTTTT.

The chain links TRBV2 to TRBJ2-5; no clear D gene. Germline V gene lookup returns CDR1 SNHLY and CDR2 FYNNEI. This CDR3 is 11 amino acids long. V lost 10 bases and J lost 9, with 15 bases in between. The CDR3 coding sequence is TGTGCCACGAGGTATGAAGAAGCCCAGTACTTC. Encoded protein: CATRYEEAQYF.

There are a few counts of this clone. V gene TRBV4-1 combines with J gene TRBJ2-7; 9 bases are a match to TRBD2. J lost 2 bases, V lost 1 base, and 12 bases had no gene match. This CDR3 has 18 residues. Germline V gene lookup returns CDR1 MGHRA and CDR2 YSYEKL. The CDR3 DNA is TGCGCCAGCAGCCAAGTCTCGCCTCTAGCGGGGCACCCCTACGAGCAGTACTTC. Translated, it gives CASSQVSPLAGHPYEQYF.

This clone was seen once. The chain links TRBV6-6 to TRBJ2-2, with 7 bases fitting TRBD1. Germline loops: CDR1 MNHNY, CDR2 SVGAGI (reference sequence). The CDR3 has 16 amino acids. The V gene end was trimmed by 0 bases and the J gene end by 3 bases; junction bases not matched to a gene: 4. Written as DNA, the CDR3 is TGTGCCAGCAGTTACTCTCGGGACAGATACACCGGGGAGCTGTTTTTT. The encoded protein is CASSYSRDRYTGELFF.

The chain employs TRBV20-1 and TRBJ1-4; D ambiguous. CDR3 length: 10 residues. The germline V gene has CDR1 DFQATT and CDR2 SNEGSKA (reference sequence). V was shortened by 5 bases and J by 8 bases, with 6 bases between the two germline ends. The chain's CDR3 is CSAHEEKLFF. The CDR3 coding sequence is TGCAGTGCTCACGAGGAAAAACTGTTTTTT.

The rearrangement joins TRBV11-3 to TRBJ2-5; 11 bases agree with TRBD1. The CDR3 has 17 amino acids. Germline V gives CDR1 SGHNT, CDR2 YENEEA. V lost 8 bases, J lost 2 bases, and 13 bases stayed unmatched. The DNA for the CDR3 is TGTGCCAGCTCCTGGGGGGATGGGACAGGGGGTCAAGAGACCCAGTACTTC. Translating gives CASSWGDGTGGQETQYF.

This chain uses TRBV29-1 with TRBJ2-3, with 11 bases matching TRBD2. Germline V lookup: CDR1 SQVTM, CDR2 ANQGSEA. CDR3 length: 18 amino acids. Losses at the gene ends were 5 bases for V and 2 bases for J; bases not matched to a gene: 15. The CDR3 nucleotides read TGCAGCGTTCTAACTAGCGGGGGCCCATATTTGATCACAGATACGCAGTATTTT. Residues: CSVLTSGGPYLITDTQYF.

This clone is a singleton in its sample. The chain uses TRBV7-9 and TRBJ1-6; 8 nucleotides line up with TRBD1. The J segment lost 0 bases and the V segment lost 5 bases, leaving 12 bases of the junction unmatched. In germline, CDR1 is SEHNR, CDR2 FQNEAQ (reference sequence). The CDR3 runs 19 residues. This CDR3 reads CASSPKTGDPGSYNSPLHF. CDR3 coding DNA: TGTGCCAGCAGCCCGAAGACAGGGGATCCGGGCTCCTATAATTCACCCCTCCACTTT.

The V gene is TRBV15, the J gene TRBJ1-1, with 7 bases that match TRBD1. Trimming took 8 bases from V and 1 from J; bases not matched to a gene: 19. The CDR3 totals 18 residues. Germline values: CDR1 LNHNV, CDR2 YYDKDF (reference sequence). The CDR3 here is CATLSKTGTLMANTEAFF. CDR3 nucleotides: TGTGCCACCCTTTCTAAGACAGGGACCCTGATGGCGAACACTGAAGCTTTCTTT.

V usage is TRBV6-1 and J usage is TRBJ1-5; no firm D call. CDR1 and CDR2 (germline): MNHNS, SASEGT. CDR3 length equals 14 residues. V was cut by 6 bases and J by 3 bases, with 12 bases left in between. DNA of the CDR3: TGTGCCAGCAGCCTCATCACGGACAATCAGCCCCAGCATTTT. This sequence encodes CASSLITDNQPQHF.

The rearrangement uses TRBV7-3 and TRBJ2-2; 13 bases match TRBD2. This CDR3 contains 17 residues. Germline CDR1 and CDR2: SGHTA and FQGTGA. The ends lost 6 bases at V and 4 bases at J; junction bases unmatched: 8. The chain's CDR3 is CASRIPGLAGVTGELFF. The CDR3 DNA is TGTGCCAGCAGGATTCCCGGACTAGCGGGGGTCACCGGGGAGCTGTTTTTT.

The chain links TRBV29-1 to TRBJ1-2; the D is unclear. The CDR3 is 13 amino acids. Germline V CDR1 and CDR2: SQVTM, ANQGSEA. The V and J ends lost 7 bases and 3 bases respectively, with 15 bases between them. The CDR3, as DNA: TGCAGCGCCCTTATACAGCTAGACTATGGCTACACCTTC. This codes for CSALIQLDYGYTF.

This clone was seen once. V and J are TRBV5-1 and TRBJ2-7; the D gene is possibly TRBD2 (5 bases). Germline lookup yields CDR1 SGHRS and CDR2 YFSETQ. V shed 3 bases and J shed 3 bases, with 7 bases lying between them. CDR3 length: 12 amino acids. CDR3 loop: CASSSGNYEQYF. CDR3 coding DNA: TGCGCCAGCAGCTCCGGGAACTACGAGCAGTACTTC.

The chain couples TRBV18 to TRBJ2-3; no firm D call. With 3 bases removed from V and 0 bases from J, the gap between germline ends came to 13 bases. CDR1 and CDR2 (germline): KGHSH, LQKENI. The CDR3 has 16 amino acids. CDR3 sequence: CASSPSIRSSTDTQYF. For the CDR3, the DNA is TGTGCCAGCTCACCTTCTATCCGTTCTAGCACAGATACGCAGTATTTT.

The chain employs TRBV23-1 and TRBJ1-1, with D unresolved. TRBV23-1 is classed as an ORF, of uncertain function. V was clipped by 4 bases and J by 5 bases, with 17 bases between them. The CDR3 sequence is 15 residues long. The DNA for the CDR3 is TGCGCCAGCAGTCCCCCAGTGGGGAAATGTACTGAAGCTTTCTTT. This translates into CASSPPVGKCTEAFF.

Details on this clone: A read error may account for a junction end that differs from germline. V and J are TRBV7-7 and TRBJ2-2; the match to TRBD2 covers 14 bases. This CDR3 is built from 16 residues. Germline CDR1 is SSHAT and CDR2 is FNYEAQ (reference sequence). CDR3 nucleotides: TGTGCTAGCAGCGCCGGACTAGCGGGGGGTACCGGGGAGCTGTTTTTT. It translates to CASSAGLAGGTGELFF.

The V and J genes are TRBV11-2 and TRBJ2-3, with D perhaps matching TRBD1 (5 bases). CDR1 is SGHAT, CDR2 FQNNGV, per germline. V was trimmed by 2 bases and J by 2 bases, leaving 20 bases between them. This CDR3 region has 18 residues. In DNA, the CDR3 is TGTGCCAGCAGCTTAAGGTCGCGCCTCAGGGCATCCACAGATACGCAGTATTTT. Encoded protein: CASSLRSRLRASTDTQYF.

This chain joins TRBV6-6 and TRBJ1-1; tentative D call: TRBD1 (6 bases). The CDR3 contains 13 residues. Germline V gene lookup returns CDR1 MNHNY and CDR2 SVGAGI (reference sequence). Trimming cost V 10 bases and J 0 bases, with 12 bases left between them. CDR3 coding DNA: TGTGCCACCCGGACAGAATTGAACACTGAAGCTTTCTTT. Its translation: CATRTELNTEAFF.

J is TRBJ2-7 and V is TRBV4-1, with 8 bases that match TRBD2. The CDR3 totals 15 residues. Germline lookup yields CDR1 MGHRA and CDR2 YSYEKL. J lost 3 bases, V lost 0 bases, and 4 bases had no gene match. CDR3 protein: CASSQDRGGDYEQYF. CDR3 coding DNA: TGCGCCAGCAGCCAAGATCGGGGGGGAGACTACGAGCAGTACTTC.

The chain recombines TRBV6-1 with TRBJ2-6; D may correspond to TRBD1 or TRBD2 (5 bases each). The germline CDR1 and CDR2 sequences are MNHNS and SASEGT. Trimming pared 2 bases from V and 1 base from J, leaving 12 bases between. This CDR3 spans 17 amino acids. CDR3 in DNA: TGTGCCAGCAGTGAAATTTATTGGGGGTCTGGGGCCAACGTCCTGACTTTC. Its translation is CASSEIYWGSGANVLTF.

The sample holds a few counts of this clone. This chain uses TRBV12-5 with TRBJ2-3; D is undetermined. Germline V gene sequence: CDR1 LGHNT, CDR2 FRNRAP. Trimming took 2 bases from V and 3 from J, leaving 15 bases between them. This CDR3 contains 16 residues. This CDR3 is CASGLPQMGMTDTQYF. The CDR3 coding sequence is TGTGCTAGTGGTTTGCCACAGATGGGCATGACAGATACGCAGTATTTT.

Only one count was recorded for this clone. The chain combines TRBV7-9 with TRBJ1-3, with TRBD1 as a possible D gene (5 bases). V was shortened by 6 bases and J by 4 bases, with 16 bases between the two germline ends. CDR1 is SEHNR and CDR2 is FQNEAQ in the germline V gene (reference sequence). CDR3 length equals 15 residues. The DNA of the CDR3 is TGTGCCAGCAGACGAGACAGCCTGGCGGGAAACACCATATATTTT. Its translation: CASRRDSLAGNTIYF.

The sample holds a few counts of this clone. This chain connects TRBV5-4 to TRBJ1-1, with TRBD1 as a possible D gene (5 bases). The CDR3 extends over 14 amino acids. The V gene's germline CDR1 is SGHNT and CDR2 YYREEE (reference sequence). Trimming stripped 2 bases from V and 1 base from J, with 9 bases between. The CDR3 nucleotides are TGTGCCAGCAGCTTTTGGGGGGGGAACACTGAAGCTTTCTTT. It translates to CASSFWGGNTEAFF.

CDR3 region: CASSLGPPTNEKLFF. Here the CDR3 DNA reads TGTGCCAGCAGTCTCGGGCCGCCAACTAATGAAAAACTGTTTTTT. The rearrangement uses TRBV6-6 and TRBJ1-4; unclear D gene. Trimming removed 5 bases at V and 0 bases at J, with 10 bases between. There are 15 residues in the CDR3. Germline loops: CDR1 MNHNY, CDR2 SVGAGI (reference sequence).

V usage is TRBV7-3 and J usage is TRBJ2-1; 7 nucleotides align to TRBD1. The CDR3 is 15 residues long. Trimming at V came to 2 bases and at J to 8 bases, leaving 9 bases not matched to a gene. The V gene's germline CDR1 is SGHTA and CDR2 FQGTGA. The CDR3 region has the DNA TGTGCCAGCAGCTTAGCGGACAGGTGGGGCGATGAGCAGTTCTTC. This sequence encodes CASSLADRWGDEQFF.

This chain connects TRBV14 to TRBJ2-1; 7 bases map to TRBD2. Germline lookup yields CDR1 SGHDN and CDR2 FVKESK. The CDR3 totals 15 residues. J lost 10 bases, V lost 7 bases, and 16 bases had no gene match. CDR3 bases: TGTGCCAGCACCCTCGGCGGGGGTCTCGGTTTGGAGCAGTTCTTC. It yields the protein CASTLGGGLGLEQFF.